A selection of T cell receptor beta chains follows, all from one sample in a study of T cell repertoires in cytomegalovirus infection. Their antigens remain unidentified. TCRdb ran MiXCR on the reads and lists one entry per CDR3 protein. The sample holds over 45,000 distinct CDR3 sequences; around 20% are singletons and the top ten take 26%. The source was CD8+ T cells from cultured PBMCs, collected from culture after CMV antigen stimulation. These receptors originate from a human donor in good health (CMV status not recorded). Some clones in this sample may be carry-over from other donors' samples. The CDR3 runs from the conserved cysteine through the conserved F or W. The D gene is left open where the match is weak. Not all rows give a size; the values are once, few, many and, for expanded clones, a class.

cdr3_aa: CASSELAGGYNEQFF; cdr3_nt: TGTGCCAGCAGTGAACTAGCGGGGGGTTACAATGAGCAGTTCTTC; d_call: TRBD2; j_call: TRBJ2-1; cdr3_length: 15; v_call: TRBV6-4; clone_size: .
cdr3_aa: CASSLGGASNQPQHF; cdr3_nt: TGCGCCAGCAGCTTGGGTGGAGCGAGCAATCAGCCCCAGCATTTT; d_call: .; j_call: TRBJ1-5; cdr3_length: 15; v_call: TRBV5-1; clone_size: few
cdr3_aa: CASSPTGALSYEQYF; cdr3_nt: TGTGCCAGCAGTCCCACGGGGGCCCTGTCCTACGAGCAGTACTTC; d_call: .; j_call: TRBJ2-7; cdr3_length: 15; v_call: TRBV12-3/TRBV12-4; clone_size: few
cdr3_aa: CASSPFGAWENQPQHF; cdr3_nt: TGTGCCAGCAGCCCCTTCGGGGCCTGGGAAAATCAGCCCCAGCATTTT; d_call: .; j_call: TRBJ1-5; cdr3_length: 16; v_call: TRBV7-2; clone_size: few
cdr3_aa: CASSFTSGDREQYF; cdr3_nt: TGTGCCAGCAGTTTTACTAGCGGCGATCGGGAGCAGTACTTC; d_call: TRBD2; j_call: TRBJ2-7; cdr3_length: 14; v_call: TRBV3-1; clone_size: .
cdr3_aa: CASRPRDRNYYGYTF; cdr3_nt: TGTGCCAGCAGACCCCGGGACAGGAACTACTATGGCTACACCTTC; d_call: TRBD1; j_call: TRBJ1-2; cdr3_length: 15; v_call: TRBV28; clone_size: few
cdr3_aa: CASSLSAYSSGNTIYF; cdr3_nt: TGTGCCAGCAGTCTCTCCGCGTACAGCTCTGGAAACACCATATATTTT; d_call: .; j_call: TRBJ1-3; cdr3_length: 16; v_call: TRBV27; clone_size: .
cdr3_aa: CASSLEGSPNTGELFF; cdr3_nt: TGTGCCAGCAGCTTAGAGGGCAGTCCGAACACCGGGGAGCTGTTTTTT; d_call: .; j_call: TRBJ2-2; cdr3_length: 16; v_call: TRBV7-8; clone_size: few
cdr3_aa: CASQGSSTDTQYF; cdr3_nt: TGTGCCAGCCAGGGCAGTAGCACAGATACGCAGTATTTT; d_call: .; j_call: TRBJ2-3; cdr3_length: 13; v_call: TRBV27; clone_size: .
cdr3_aa: CASSSNDRGYTGELFF; cdr3_nt: TGTGCCAGCAGCTCCAATGACAGGGGTTATACCGGGGAGCTGTTTTTT; d_call: TRBD1; j_call: TRBJ2-2; cdr3_length: 16; v_call: TRBV7-9; clone_size: .
cdr3_aa: CASSPVLTDWNTEAFF; cdr3_nt: TGTGCCAGCAGCCCTGTCCTCACGGACTGGAACACTGAAGCTTTCTTT; d_call: .; j_call: TRBJ1-1; cdr3_length: 16; v_call: TRBV7-9; clone_size: few
cdr3_aa: CSVSRDRGTYEQYF; cdr3_nt: TGCAGCGTTAGCCGGGACAGGGGAACCTACGAGCAGTACTTC; d_call: TRBD1; j_call: TRBJ2-7; cdr3_length: 14; v_call: TRBV29-1; clone_size: few
cdr3_aa: CATSENGYTDTQYF; cdr3_nt: TGTGCCACCAGTGAGAATGGGTACACAGATACGCAGTATTTT; d_call: .; j_call: TRBJ2-3; cdr3_length: 14; v_call: TRBV24-1; clone_size: few
cdr3_aa: CASSPTKASYNEQFF; cdr3_nt: TGTGCCAGCAGCCCCACGAAGGCATCCTACAATGAGCAGTTCTTC; d_call: .; j_call: TRBJ2-1; cdr3_length: 15; v_call: TRBV7-2; clone_size: few
cdr3_aa: CASRTSGGIAQTQYF; cdr3_nt: TGTGCCAGCAGGACTAGCGGGGGGATCGCGCAGACCCAGTACTTC; d_call: TRBD2; j_call: TRBJ2-5; cdr3_length: 15; v_call: TRBV7-2; clone_size: .
cdr3_aa: CSARGLLAGGYEQYF; cdr3_nt: TGCAGTGCTCGGGGGTTGCTCGCGGGAGGGTACGAGCAGTACTTC; d_call: TRBD2; j_call: TRBJ2-7; cdr3_length: 15; v_call: TRBV20-1; clone_size: .
cdr3_aa: CASSPAQSSSNQPQHF; cdr3_nt: TGTGCCAGCAGCCCGGCACAGTCATCTAGCAATCAGCCCCAGCATTTT; d_call: .; j_call: TRBJ1-5; cdr3_length: 16; v_call: TRBV7-8; clone_size: .
cdr3_aa: CASSIGGGAGNTIYF; cdr3_nt: TGTGCCAGTAGTATAGGAGGGGGCGCCGGAAACACCATATATTTT; d_call: TRBD1; j_call: TRBJ1-3; cdr3_length: 15; v_call: TRBV19; clone_size: .
cdr3_aa: CASSLKQVSYNEQFF; cdr3_nt: TGTGCCAGCAGTTTGAAACAGGTCTCCTACAATGAGCAGTTCTTC; d_call: .; j_call: TRBJ2-1; cdr3_length: 15; v_call: TRBV28; clone_size: few
cdr3_aa: CASSWGSTYEQYF; cdr3_nt: TGTGCCAGCAGCTGGGGTTCTACCTACGAGCAGTACTTC; d_call: .; j_call: TRBJ2-7; cdr3_length: 13; v_call: TRBV7-3; clone_size: .
cdr3_aa: CASSSSGGGEEQFF; cdr3_nt: TGTGCCAGCAGCTCTAGCGGGGGGGGGGAGGAGCAGTTCTTC; d_call: TRBD2; j_call: TRBJ2-1; cdr3_length: 14; v_call: TRBV7-9; clone_size: .
cdr3_aa: CATGGSLSSVYNEQFF; cdr3_nt: TGTGCCACCGGCGGGAGTTTATCCTCGGTGTACAATGAGCAGTTCTTC; d_call: TRBD2; j_call: TRBJ2-1; cdr3_length: 16; v_call: TRBV24-1; clone_size: .
cdr3_aa: CASSWEWNTEAFF; cdr3_nt: TGCGCCAGCAGCTGGGAATGGAACACTGAAGCTTTCTTT; d_call: .; j_call: TRBJ1-1; cdr3_length: 13; v_call: TRBV4-1; clone_size: few
cdr3_aa: CASSRPHVLQNSYNEQFF; cdr3_nt: TGTGCCAGCAGCCGCCCGCACGTTCTACAAAACTCCTACAATGAGCAGTTCTTC; d_call: .; j_call: TRBJ2-1; cdr3_length: 18; v_call: TRBV7-2; clone_size: few
cdr3_aa: CASSPTDRTEAFF; cdr3_nt: TGTGCCAGCAGTCCGACCGACAGGACTGAAGCTTTCTTT; d_call: .; j_call: TRBJ1-1; cdr3_length: 13; v_call: TRBV7-9; clone_size: .
cdr3_aa: CASSFGTGSSNEQFF; cdr3_nt: TGTGCCAGCAGCTTTGGGACAGGGTCGTCCAATGAGCAGTTCTTC; d_call: TRBD1; j_call: TRBJ2-1; cdr3_length: 15; v_call: TRBV11-1; clone_size: .
cdr3_aa: CASSLEGRPLAKNIQYF; cdr3_nt: TGTGCCAGCAGCTTAGAAGGCCGGCCACTAGCCAAAAACATTCAGTACTTC; d_call: .; j_call: TRBJ2-4; cdr3_length: 17; v_call: TRBV7-2; clone_size: few
cdr3_aa: CASSLGTSGRNNEQFF; cdr3_nt: TGTGCCAGCAGCTTAGGGACTAGCGGGAGAAACAATGAGCAGTTCTTC; d_call: TRBD2; j_call: TRBJ2-1; cdr3_length: 16; v_call: TRBV7-2; clone_size: many
cdr3_aa: CASTLIYGNEQFF; cdr3_nt: TGTGCCAGCACCTTAATCTACGGCAATGAGCAGTTCTTC; d_call: .; j_call: TRBJ2-1; cdr3_length: 13; v_call: TRBV6-2/TRBV6-3; clone_size: .
cdr3_aa: CASSLGRDLAKNIQYF; cdr3_nt: TGTGCCAGCAGCTTAGGAAGGGATCTAGCCAAAAACATTCAGTACTTC; d_call: .; j_call: TRBJ2-4; cdr3_length: 16; v_call: TRBV7-8; clone_size: .
cdr3_aa: CASSFGMNTEAFF; cdr3_nt: TGTGCCAGCAGCTTCGGAATGAACACTGAAGCTTTCTTT; d_call: .; j_call: TRBJ1-1; cdr3_length: 13; v_call: TRBV7-8; clone_size: many
cdr3_aa: CASSSPTGRYTEAFF; cdr3_nt: TGTGCCAGCAGCTCGCCGACAGGTCGGTACACTGAAGCTTTCTTT; d_call: .; j_call: TRBJ1-1; cdr3_length: 15; v_call: TRBV7-2; clone_size: .
cdr3_aa: CATSPSPTSRRTDTQYF; cdr3_nt: TGTGCCACCAGCCCATCCCCGACTAGTCGTAGGACAGATACGCAGTATTTT; d_call: .; j_call: TRBJ2-3; cdr3_length: 17; v_call: TRBV24-1; clone_size: .
cdr3_aa: CASSMTRGAYEQYF; cdr3_nt: TGCGCCAGCAGTATGACCCGGGGGGCCTACGAGCAGTACTTC; d_call: TRBD2; j_call: TRBJ2-7; cdr3_length: 14; v_call: TRBV4-3; clone_size: few
cdr3_aa: CASSVTSRSQMNTEAFF; cdr3_nt: TGTGCCAGTAGTGTCACAAGCCGAAGCCAAATGAACACTGAAGCTTTCTTT; d_call: .; j_call: TRBJ1-1; cdr3_length: 17; v_call: TRBV19; clone_size: .
cdr3_aa: CASRPPDRNTEAFF; cdr3_nt: TGTGCCAGCAGGCCCCCAGACAGGAACACTGAAGCTTTCTTT; d_call: .; j_call: TRBJ1-1; cdr3_length: 14; v_call: TRBV6-2/TRBV6-3; clone_size: .
cdr3_aa: CASSPGSGATGELFF; cdr3_nt: TGTGCCAGCAGCCCTGGTTCTGGAGCCACCGGGGAGCTGTTTTTT; d_call: .; j_call: TRBJ2-2; cdr3_length: 15; v_call: TRBV7-6; clone_size: few
cdr3_aa: CASSYSMTGRGTEAFF; cdr3_nt: TGTGCCAGCAGTTACTCGATGACCGGGAGGGGCACTGAAGCTTTCTTT; d_call: .; j_call: TRBJ1-1; cdr3_length: 16; v_call: TRBV6-2/TRBV6-3; clone_size: few
cdr3_aa: CASSWRGGSYEQYF; cdr3_nt: TGTGCCAGCAGCTGGCGGGGGGGAAGCTACGAGCAGTACTTC; d_call: TRBD2; j_call: TRBJ2-7; cdr3_length: 14; v_call: TRBV7-2; clone_size: many
cdr3_aa: CASSLYRNEQFF; cdr3_nt: TGTGCCAGCAGCCTCTATCGCAATGAGCAGTTCTTC; d_call: .; j_call: TRBJ2-1; cdr3_length: 12; v_call: TRBV7-2; clone_size: few
cdr3_aa: CASSQEGGGQPQHF; cdr3_nt: TGCGCCAGCAGCCAAGAAGGCGGGGGACAGCCCCAGCATTTT; d_call: .; j_call: TRBJ1-5; cdr3_length: 14; v_call: TRBV4-1; clone_size: many
cdr3_aa: CASSYDPEGETDTQYF; cdr3_nt: TGTGCCAGCAGTTACGACCCGGAGGGGGAGACAGATACGCAGTATTTT; d_call: .; j_call: TRBJ2-3; cdr3_length: 16; v_call: TRBV6-2/TRBV6-3; clone_size: .
cdr3_aa: CASRERASNQPQHF; cdr3_nt: TGTGCCAGCAGAGAGAGGGCCAGCAATCAGCCCCAGCATTTT; d_call: .; j_call: TRBJ1-5; cdr3_length: 14; v_call: TRBV2; clone_size: .
cdr3_aa: CASSRVPKIQPVYNEQFF; cdr3_nt: TGTGCCAGCAGCCGAGTACCCAAGATTCAACCAGTTTACAATGAGCAGTTCTTC; d_call: .; j_call: TRBJ2-1; cdr3_length: 18; v_call: TRBV7-2; clone_size: .
cdr3_aa: CATSDSDRPYEQYF; cdr3_nt: TGTGCCACCAGTGATTCTGACAGACCCTACGAGCAGTACTTC; d_call: .; j_call: TRBJ2-7; cdr3_length: 14; v_call: TRBV24-1; clone_size: few